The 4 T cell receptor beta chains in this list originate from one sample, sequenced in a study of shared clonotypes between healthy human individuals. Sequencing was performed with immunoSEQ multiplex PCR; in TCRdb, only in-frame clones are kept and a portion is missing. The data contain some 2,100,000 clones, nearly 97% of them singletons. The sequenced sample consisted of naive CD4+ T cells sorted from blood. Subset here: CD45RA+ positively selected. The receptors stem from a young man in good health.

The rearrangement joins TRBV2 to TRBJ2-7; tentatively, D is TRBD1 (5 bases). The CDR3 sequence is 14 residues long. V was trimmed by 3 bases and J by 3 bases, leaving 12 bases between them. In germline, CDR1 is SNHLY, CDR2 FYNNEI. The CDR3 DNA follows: TGTGCCAGCAGTGATCCCGCTGACAGCTACGAGCAGTACTTC. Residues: CASSDPADSYEQYF.

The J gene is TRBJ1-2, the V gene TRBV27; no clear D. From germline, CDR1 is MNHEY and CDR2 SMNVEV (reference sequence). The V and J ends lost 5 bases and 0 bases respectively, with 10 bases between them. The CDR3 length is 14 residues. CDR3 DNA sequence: TGTGCCAGCAGTCGGAACAGTGCTAACTATGGCTACACCTTC. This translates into CASSRNSANYGYTF.

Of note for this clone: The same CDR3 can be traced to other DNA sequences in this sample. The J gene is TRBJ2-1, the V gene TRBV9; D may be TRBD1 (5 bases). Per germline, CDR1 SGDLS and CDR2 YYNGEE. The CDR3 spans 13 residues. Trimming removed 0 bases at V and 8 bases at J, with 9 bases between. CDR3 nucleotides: TGTGCCAGCAGCGTAGGGGGCGGCGATGAGCAGTTCTTC. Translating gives CASSVGGGDEQFF.

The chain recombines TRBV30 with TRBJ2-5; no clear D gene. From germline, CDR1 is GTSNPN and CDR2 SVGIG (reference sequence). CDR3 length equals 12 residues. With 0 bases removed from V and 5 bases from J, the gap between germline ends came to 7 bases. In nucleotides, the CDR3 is TGTGCCTGGAGTGTGGTAGTCGAGACCCAGTACTTC. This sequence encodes CAWSVVVETQYF.